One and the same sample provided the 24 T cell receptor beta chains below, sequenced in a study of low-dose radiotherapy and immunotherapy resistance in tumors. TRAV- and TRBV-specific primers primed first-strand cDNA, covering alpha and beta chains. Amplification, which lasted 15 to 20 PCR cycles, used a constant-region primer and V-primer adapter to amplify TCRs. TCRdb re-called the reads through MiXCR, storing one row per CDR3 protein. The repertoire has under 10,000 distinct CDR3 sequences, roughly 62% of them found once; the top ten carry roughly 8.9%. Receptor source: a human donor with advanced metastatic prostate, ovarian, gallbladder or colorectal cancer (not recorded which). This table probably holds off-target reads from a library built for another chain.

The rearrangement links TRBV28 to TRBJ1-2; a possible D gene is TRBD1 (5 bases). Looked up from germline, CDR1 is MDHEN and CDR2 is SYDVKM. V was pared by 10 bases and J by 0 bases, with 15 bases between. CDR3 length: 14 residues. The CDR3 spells CATARDGTNYGYTF. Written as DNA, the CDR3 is TGTGCCACCGCCCGGGACGGAACTAACTATGGCTACACCTTC.

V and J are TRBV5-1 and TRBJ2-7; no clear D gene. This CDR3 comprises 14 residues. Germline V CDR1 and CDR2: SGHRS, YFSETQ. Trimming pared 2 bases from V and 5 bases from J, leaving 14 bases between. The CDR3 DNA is TGCGCCAGCAGCTTTCTGGACGGTGGAAACGAGCAGTACTTC. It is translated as CASSFLDGGNEQYF.

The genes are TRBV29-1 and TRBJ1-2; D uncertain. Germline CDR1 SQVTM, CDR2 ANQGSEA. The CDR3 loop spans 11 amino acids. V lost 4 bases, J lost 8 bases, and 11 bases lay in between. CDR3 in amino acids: CSVVDAEGYTF. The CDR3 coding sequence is TGCAGCGTTGTAGACGCCGAGGGCTACACCTTC.

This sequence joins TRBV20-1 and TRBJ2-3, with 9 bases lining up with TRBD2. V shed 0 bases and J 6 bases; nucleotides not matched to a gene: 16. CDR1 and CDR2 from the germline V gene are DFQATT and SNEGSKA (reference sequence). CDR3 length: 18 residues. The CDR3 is CSARDRGIAGVREDTQYF. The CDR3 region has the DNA TGCAGTGCTAGAGATCGTGGGATAGCGGGAGTGAGGGAGGATACGCAGTATTTT.

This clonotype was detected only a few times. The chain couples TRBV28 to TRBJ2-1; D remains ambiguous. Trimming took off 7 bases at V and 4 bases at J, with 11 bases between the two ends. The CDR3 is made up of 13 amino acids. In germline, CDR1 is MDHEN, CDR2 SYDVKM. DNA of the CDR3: TGTGCCAGCACTAAGGCCCCTTACAATGAGCAGTTCTTC. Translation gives CASTKAPYNEQFF.

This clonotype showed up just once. CDR3 loop: CASSQHGGGNQPQHF. In nucleotides, the CDR3 is TGTGCCAGCAGTCAACACGGAGGTGGCAATCAGCCCCAGCATTTT. The chain recombines TRBV28 with TRBJ1-5; D unclear. This CDR3 contains 15 residues. Trimming took off 5 bases at V and 2 bases at J, with 13 bases between the two ends. Germline-derived CDR1 and CDR2 are MDHEN and SYDVKM.

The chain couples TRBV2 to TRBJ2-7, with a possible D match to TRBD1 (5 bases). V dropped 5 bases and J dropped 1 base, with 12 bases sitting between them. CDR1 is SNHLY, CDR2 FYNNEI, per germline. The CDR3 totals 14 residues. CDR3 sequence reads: CASSTGFYSYEQYF. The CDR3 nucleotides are TGTGCCAGCAGTACAGGATTCTATTCCTACGAGCAGTACTTC.

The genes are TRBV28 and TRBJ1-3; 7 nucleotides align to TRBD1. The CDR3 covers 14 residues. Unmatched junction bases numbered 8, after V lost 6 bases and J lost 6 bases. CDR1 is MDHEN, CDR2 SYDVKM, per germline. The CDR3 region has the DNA TGTGCCAGCAGCTCAGAGGACAGGCCAAACACCATATATTTT. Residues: CASSSEDRPNTIYF.

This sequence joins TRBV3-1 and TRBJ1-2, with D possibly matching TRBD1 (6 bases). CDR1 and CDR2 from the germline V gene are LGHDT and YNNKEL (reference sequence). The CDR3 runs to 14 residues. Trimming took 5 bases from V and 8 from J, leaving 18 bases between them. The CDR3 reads CASSSLQGRGGYTF. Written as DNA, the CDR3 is TGTGCCAGCAGCAGCCTACAGGGAAGAGGCGGCTACACCTTC.

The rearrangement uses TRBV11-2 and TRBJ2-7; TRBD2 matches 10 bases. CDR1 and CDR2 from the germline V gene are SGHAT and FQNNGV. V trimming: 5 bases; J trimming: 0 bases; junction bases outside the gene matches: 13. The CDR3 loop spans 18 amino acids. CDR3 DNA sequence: TGTGCCAGCAGCCCCAAGGGTAGCGGGGGGTCCTACTCCTACGAGCAGTACTTC. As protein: CASSPKGSGGSYSYEQYF.

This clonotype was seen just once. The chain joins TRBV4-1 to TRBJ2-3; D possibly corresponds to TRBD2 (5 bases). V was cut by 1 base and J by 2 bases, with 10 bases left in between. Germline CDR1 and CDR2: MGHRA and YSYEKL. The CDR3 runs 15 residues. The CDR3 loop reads CASSQGDYSTDTQYF. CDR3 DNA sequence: TGCGCCAGCAGCCAAGGTGACTACTCCACAGATACGCAGTATTTT.

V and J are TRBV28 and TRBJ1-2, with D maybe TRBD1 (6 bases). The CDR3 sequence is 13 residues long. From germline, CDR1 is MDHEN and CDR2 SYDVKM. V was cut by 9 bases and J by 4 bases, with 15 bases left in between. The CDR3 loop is CASSRLDSYGYTF. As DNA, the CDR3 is TGTGCCAGTAGTCGCCTGGACAGCTATGGCTACACCTTC.

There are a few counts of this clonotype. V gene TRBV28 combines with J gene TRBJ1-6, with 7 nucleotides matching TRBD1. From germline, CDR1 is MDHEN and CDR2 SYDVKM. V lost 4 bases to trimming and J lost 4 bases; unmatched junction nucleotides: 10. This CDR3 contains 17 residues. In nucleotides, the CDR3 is TGTGCCAGCAGTTCGCGGGACAGAAATAAATATAATTCACCCCTCCACTTT. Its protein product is CASSSRDRNKYNSPLHF.

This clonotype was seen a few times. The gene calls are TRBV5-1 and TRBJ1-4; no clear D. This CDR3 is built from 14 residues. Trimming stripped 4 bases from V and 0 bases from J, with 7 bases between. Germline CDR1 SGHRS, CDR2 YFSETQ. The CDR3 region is CASSPDSTNEKLFF. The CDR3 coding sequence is TGCGCCAGCAGCCCGGACTCAACTAATGAAAAACTGTTTTTT.

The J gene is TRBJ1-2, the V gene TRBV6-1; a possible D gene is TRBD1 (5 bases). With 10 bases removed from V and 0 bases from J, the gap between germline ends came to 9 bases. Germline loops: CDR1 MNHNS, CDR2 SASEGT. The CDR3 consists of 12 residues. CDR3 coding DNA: TGTGCCACCCGACAGACTAACTATGGCTACACCTTC. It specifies CATRQTNYGYTF.

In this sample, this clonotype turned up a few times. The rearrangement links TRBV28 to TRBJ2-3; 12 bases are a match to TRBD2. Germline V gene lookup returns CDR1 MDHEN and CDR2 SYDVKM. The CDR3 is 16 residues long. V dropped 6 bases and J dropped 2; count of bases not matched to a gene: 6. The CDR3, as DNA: TGTGCCAGCAGCCCCGGACTAGCGGGATCCACAGATACGCAGTATTTT. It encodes CASSPGLAGSTDTQYF. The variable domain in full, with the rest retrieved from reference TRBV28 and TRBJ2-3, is DVKVTQSSRYLVKRTGEKVFLECVQDMDHENMFWYRQDPGLGLRLIYFSYDVKMKEKGDIPEGYSVSREKKERFSLILESASTNQTSMYLCASSPGLAGSTDTQYFGPGTRLTVL.

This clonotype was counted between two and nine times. CDR3 sequence: CASSQPAGGPNNEQFF. The CDR3, as DNA: TGTGCCAGCAGCCAACCAGCGGGAGGGCCCAACAATGAGCAGTTCTTC. The J gene is TRBJ2-1, the V gene TRBV4-2, with 10 bases identical to TRBD2. The CDR3 spans 16 residues. The J segment lost 5 bases and the V segment lost 2 bases, leaving 6 bases of the junction unmatched. CDR1 is LGHNA and CDR2 is YNFKEQ in the germline V gene.

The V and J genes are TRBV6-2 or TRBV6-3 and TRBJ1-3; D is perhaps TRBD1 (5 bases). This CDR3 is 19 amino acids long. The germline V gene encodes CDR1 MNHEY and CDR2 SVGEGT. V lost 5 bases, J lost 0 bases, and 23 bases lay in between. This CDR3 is CASSVDSYSRFFSGNTIYF. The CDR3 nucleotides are TGTGCCAGCAGTGTCGACAGCTACTCAAGATTCTTCTCTGGAAACACCATATATTTT.

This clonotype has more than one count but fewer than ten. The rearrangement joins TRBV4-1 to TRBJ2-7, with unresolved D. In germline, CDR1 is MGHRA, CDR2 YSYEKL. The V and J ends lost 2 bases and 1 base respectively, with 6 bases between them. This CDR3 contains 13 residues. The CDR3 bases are TGCGCCAGCAGCCAATTACTATCCTACGAGCAGTACTTC. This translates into CASSQLLSYEQYF.

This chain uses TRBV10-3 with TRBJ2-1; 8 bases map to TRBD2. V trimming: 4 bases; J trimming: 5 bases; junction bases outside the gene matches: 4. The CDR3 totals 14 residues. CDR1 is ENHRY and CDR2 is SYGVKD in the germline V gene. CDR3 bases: TGTGCCATCAGTGCTAGCGGGCCCAACAATGAGCAGTTCTTC. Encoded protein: CAISASGPNNEQFF.

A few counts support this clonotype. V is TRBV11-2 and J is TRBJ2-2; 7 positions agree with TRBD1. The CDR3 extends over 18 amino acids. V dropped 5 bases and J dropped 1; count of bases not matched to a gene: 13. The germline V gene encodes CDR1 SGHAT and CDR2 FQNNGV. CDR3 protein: CASSLTLQGLGNTGELFF. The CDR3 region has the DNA TGTGCCAGCAGCCTAACATTACAGGGGCTGGGGAACACCGGGGAGCTGTTTTTT.

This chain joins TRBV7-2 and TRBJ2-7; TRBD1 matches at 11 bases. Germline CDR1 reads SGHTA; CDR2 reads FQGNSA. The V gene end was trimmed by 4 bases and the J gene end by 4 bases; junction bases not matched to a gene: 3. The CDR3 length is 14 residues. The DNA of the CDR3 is TGTGCCAGCAGCTGGACAGGGGGCGAGTACGAGCAGTACTTC. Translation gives CASSWTGGEYEQYF.

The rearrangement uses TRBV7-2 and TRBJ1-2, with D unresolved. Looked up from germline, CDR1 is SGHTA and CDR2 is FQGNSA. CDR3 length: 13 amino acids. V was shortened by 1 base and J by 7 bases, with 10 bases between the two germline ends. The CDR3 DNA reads TGTGCCAGCAGCTTAGAGACTGTCGCTGGCTACACCTTC. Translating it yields CASSLETVAGYTF.

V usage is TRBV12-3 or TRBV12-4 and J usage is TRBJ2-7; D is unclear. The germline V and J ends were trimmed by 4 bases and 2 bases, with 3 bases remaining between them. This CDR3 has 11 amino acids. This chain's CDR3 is CASSSAYEQYF. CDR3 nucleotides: TGTGCCAGCAGTTCGGCCTACGAGCAGTACTTC.